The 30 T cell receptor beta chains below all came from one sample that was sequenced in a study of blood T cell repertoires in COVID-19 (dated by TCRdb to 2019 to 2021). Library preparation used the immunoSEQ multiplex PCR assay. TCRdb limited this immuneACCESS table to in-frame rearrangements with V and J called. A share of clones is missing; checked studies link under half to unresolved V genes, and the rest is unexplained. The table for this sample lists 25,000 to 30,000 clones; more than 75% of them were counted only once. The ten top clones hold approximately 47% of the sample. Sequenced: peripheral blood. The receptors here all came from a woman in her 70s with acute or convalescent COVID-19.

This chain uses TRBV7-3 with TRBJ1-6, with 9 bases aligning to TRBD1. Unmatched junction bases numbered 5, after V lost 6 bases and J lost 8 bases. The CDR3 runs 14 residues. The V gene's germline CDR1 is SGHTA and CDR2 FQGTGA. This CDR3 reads CASRQDRGDSPLHF. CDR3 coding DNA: TGTGCCAGCAGGCAGGACAGGGGAGATTCACCCCTCCACTTT.

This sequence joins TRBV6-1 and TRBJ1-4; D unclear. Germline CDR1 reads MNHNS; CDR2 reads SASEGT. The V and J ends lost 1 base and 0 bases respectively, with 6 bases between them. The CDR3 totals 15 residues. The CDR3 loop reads CASSEGAATNEKLFF. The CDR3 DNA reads TGTGCCAGCAGTGAAGGGGCAGCAACTAATGAAAAACTGTTTTTT.

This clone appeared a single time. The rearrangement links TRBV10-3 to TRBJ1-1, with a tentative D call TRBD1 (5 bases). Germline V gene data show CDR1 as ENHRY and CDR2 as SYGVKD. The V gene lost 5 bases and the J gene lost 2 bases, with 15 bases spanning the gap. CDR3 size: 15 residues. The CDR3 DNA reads TGTGCCATCAGTCTAGGGGCCTCAGGCAACACTGAAGCTTTCTTT. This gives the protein CAISLGASGNTEAFF.

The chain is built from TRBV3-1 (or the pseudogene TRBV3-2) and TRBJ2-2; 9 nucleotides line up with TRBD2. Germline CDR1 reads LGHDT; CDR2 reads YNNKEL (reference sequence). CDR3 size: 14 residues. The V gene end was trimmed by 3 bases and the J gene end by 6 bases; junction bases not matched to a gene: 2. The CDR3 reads CASSQQRGAGELFF. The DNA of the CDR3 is TGTGCCAGCAGCCAGCAGCGGGGGGCCGGGGAGCTGTTTTTT.

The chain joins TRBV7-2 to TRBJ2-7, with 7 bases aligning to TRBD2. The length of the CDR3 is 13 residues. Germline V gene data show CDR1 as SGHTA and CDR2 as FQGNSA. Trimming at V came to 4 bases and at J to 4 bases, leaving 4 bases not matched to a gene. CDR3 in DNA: TGTGCCAGCAGCTCCCTAGCGGAGTACGAGCAGTACTTC. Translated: CASSSLAEYEQYF.

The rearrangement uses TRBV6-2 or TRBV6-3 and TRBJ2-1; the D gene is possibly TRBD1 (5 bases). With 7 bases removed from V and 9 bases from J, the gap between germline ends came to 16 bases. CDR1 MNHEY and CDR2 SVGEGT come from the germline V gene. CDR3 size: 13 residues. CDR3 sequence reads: CASIPTQGGEQFF. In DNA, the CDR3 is TGTGCCAGCATCCCGACCCAGGGCGGTGAGCAGTTCTTC.

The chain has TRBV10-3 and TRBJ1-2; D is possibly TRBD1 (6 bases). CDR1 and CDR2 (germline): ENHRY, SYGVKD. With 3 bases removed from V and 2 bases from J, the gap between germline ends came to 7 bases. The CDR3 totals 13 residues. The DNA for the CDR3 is TGTGCCATCAGTGAAAGGGGGAACTATGGCTACACCTTC. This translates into CAISERGNYGYTF.

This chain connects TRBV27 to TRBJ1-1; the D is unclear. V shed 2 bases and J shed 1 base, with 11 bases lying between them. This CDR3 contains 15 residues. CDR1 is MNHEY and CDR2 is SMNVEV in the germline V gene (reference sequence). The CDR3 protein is CASSLKQAPNTEAFF. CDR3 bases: TGTGCCAGCAGTTTAAAGCAGGCCCCGAACACTGAAGCTTTCTTT.

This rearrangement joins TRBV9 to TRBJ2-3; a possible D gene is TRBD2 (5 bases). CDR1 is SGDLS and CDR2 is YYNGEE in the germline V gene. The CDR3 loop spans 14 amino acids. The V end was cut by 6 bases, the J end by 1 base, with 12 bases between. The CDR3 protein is CASTRERGTDTQYF. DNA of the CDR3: TGTGCCAGCACTAGGGAGCGAGGCACAGATACGCAGTATTTT.

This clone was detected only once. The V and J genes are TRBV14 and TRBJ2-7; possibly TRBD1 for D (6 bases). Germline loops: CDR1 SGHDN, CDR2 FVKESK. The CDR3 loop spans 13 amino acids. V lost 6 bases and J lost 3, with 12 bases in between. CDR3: CASRKTGIYEQYF. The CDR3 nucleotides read TGTGCCAGCAGAAAGACAGGAATCTACGAGCAGTACTTC.

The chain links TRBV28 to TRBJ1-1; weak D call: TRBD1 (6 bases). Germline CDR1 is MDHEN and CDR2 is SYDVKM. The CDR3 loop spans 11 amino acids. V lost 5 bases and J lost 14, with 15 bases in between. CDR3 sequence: CASSHSTGEFF. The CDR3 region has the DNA TGTGCCAGCAGTCATTCGACAGGCGAGTTCTTT.

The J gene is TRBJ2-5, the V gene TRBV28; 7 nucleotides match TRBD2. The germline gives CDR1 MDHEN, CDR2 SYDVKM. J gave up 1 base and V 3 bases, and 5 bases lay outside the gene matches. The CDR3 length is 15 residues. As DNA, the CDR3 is TGTGCCAGCAGTTTTTCGGGGGGATCCCAAGAGACCCAGTACTTC. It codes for CASSFSGGSQETQYF.

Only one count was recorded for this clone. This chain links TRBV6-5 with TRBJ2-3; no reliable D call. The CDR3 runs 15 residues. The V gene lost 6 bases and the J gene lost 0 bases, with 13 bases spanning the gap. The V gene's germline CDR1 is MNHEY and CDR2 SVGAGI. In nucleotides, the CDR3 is TGTGCCAGCAGGACACCACAACTTAGCACAGATACGCAGTATTTT. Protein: CASRTPQLSTDTQYF.

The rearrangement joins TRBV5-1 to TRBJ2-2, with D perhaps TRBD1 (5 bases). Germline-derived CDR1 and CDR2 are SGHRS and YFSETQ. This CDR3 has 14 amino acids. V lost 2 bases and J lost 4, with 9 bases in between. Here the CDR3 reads CASSFRESTGELFF. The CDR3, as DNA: TGCGCCAGCAGCTTCAGGGAATCCACCGGGGAGCTGTTTTTT.

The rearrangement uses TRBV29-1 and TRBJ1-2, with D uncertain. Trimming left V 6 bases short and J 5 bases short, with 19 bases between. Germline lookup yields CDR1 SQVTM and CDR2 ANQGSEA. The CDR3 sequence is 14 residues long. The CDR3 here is CSVAHVKRVYGYTF. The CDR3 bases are TGCAGCGTGGCCCACGTAAAGCGGGTTTATGGCTACACCTTC.

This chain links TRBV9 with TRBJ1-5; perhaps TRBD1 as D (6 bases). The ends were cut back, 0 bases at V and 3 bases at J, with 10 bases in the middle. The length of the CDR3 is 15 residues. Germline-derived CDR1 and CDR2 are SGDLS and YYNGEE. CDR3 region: CASSVGGGVNQPQHF. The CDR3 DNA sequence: TGTGCCAGCAGCGTAGGGGGGGGCGTCAATCAGCCCCAGCATTTT.

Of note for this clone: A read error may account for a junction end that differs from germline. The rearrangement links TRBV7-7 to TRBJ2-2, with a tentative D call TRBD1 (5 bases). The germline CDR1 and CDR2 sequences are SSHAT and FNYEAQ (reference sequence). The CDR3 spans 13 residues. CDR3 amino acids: CASSPRETGELFF. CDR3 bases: TGTGCTAGCAGCCCCAGGGAAACCGGGGAGCTGTTTTTT.

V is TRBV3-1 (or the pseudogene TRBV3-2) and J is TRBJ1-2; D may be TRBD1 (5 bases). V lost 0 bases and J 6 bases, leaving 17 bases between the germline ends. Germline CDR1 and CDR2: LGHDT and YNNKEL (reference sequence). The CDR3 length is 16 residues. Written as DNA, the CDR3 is TGTGCCAGCAGCCAAGAAGGGGTTGAGAGAGAGAATGGCTACACCTTC. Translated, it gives CASSQEGVERENGYTF.

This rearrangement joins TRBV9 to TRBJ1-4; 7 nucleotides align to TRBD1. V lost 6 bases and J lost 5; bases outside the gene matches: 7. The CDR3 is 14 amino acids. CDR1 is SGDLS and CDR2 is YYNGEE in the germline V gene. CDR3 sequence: CASNKGTVNEKLFF. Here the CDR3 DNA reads TGTGCCAGCAATAAGGGGACAGTAAATGAAAAACTGTTTTTT. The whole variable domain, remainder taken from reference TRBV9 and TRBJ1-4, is DSGVTQTPKHLITATGQRVTLRCSPRSGDLSVYWYQQSLDQGLQFLIQYYNGEERAKGNILERFSAQQFPDLHSELNLSSLELGDSALYFCASNKGTVNEKLFFGSGTQLSVL.

CDR3 sequence reads: CASSTGTPYEQYF. The CDR3 nucleotides read TGCGCCAGCAGCACCGGGACTCCCTACGAGCAGTACTTC. The V and J genes are TRBV4-1 and TRBJ2-7; perhaps TRBD2 as D (6 bases). The CDR3 spans 13 residues. Trimming pared 5 bases from V and 2 bases from J, leaving 10 bases between. The V gene's germline CDR1 is MGHRA and CDR2 YSYEKL.

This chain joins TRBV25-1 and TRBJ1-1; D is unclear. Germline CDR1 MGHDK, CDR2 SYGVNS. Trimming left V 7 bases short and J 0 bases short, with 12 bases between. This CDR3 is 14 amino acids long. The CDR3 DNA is TGTGCCAGCAACGGGTTTGGAATGAACACTGAAGCTTTCTTT. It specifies CASNGFGMNTEAFF. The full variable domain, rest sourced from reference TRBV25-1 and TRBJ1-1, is EADIYQTPRYLVIGTGKKITLECSQTMGHDKMYWYQQDPGMELHLIHYSYGVNSTEKGDLSSESTVSRIRTEHFPLTLESARPSHTSQYLCASNGFGMNTEAFFGQGTRLTVV.

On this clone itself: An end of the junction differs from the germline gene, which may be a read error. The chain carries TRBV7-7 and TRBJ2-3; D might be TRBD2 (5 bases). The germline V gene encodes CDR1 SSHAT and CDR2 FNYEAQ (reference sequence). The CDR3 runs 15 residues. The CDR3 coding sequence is TGTGCTAGCAGCTTAGGGCTAGCTCCCACAGATACGCAGTATTTT. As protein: CASSLGLAPTDTQYF.

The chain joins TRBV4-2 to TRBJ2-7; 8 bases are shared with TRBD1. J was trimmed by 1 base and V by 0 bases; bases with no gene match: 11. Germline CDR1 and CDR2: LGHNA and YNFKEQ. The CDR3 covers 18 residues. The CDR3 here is CASSQDSVGWDRSYEQYF. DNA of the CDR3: TGTGCCAGCAGCCAAGACTCGGTTGGGTGGGACAGGTCCTACGAGCAGTACTTC.

The CDR3 region is CASSLNGGEQETQYF. CDR3 DNA sequence: TGTGCCAGCAGCTTAAACGGGGGGGAACAAGAGACCCAGTACTTC. The chain employs TRBV7-3 and TRBJ2-5, with 8 bases lining up with TRBD2. The germline gives CDR1 SGHTA, CDR2 FQGTGA. This CDR3 has 15 residues. Trimming took 1 base from V and 2 from J; bases not matched to a gene: 3.

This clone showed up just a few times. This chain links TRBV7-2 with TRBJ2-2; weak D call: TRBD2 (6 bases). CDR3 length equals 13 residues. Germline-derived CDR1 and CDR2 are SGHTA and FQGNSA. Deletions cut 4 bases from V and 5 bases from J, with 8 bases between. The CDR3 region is CASSSGTTGELFF. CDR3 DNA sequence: TGTGCCAGCAGCTCGGGGACTACCGGGGAGCTGTTTTTT.

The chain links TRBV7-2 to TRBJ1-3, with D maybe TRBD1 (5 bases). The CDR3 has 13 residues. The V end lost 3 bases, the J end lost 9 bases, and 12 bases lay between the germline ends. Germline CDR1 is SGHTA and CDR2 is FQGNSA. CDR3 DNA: TGTGCCAGCAGCTTGGGGGGAGTAGGCACCATATATTTT. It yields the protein CASSLGGVGTIYF.

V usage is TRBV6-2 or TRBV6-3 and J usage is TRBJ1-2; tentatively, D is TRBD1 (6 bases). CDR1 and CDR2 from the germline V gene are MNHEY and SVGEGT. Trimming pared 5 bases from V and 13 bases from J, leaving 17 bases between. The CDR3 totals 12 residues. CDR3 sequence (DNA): TGTGCCAGCAGTCTCCCACCCGGGACAATCACCTTC. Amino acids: CASSLPPGTITF.

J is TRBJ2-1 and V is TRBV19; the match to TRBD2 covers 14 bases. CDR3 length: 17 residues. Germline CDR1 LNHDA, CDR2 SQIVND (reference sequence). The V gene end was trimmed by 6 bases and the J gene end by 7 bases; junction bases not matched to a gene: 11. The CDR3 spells CASRSPGLAGVMNEQFF. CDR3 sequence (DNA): TGTGCCAGTAGATCGCCGGGACTAGCGGGAGTTATGAATGAGCAGTTCTTC.

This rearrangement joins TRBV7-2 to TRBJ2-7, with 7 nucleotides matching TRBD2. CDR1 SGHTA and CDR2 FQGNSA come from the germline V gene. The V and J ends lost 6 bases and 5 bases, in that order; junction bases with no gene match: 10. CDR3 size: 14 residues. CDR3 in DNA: TGTGCCAGCAGTTACACGGGGGGTGGTGACGAGCAGTACTTC. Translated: CASSYTGGGDEQYF.

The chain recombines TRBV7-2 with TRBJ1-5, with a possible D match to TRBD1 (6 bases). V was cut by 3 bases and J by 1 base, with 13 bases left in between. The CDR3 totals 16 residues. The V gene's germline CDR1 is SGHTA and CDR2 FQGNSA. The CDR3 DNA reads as TGTGCCAGCAGCTTGGGGGCAAGGGGGAGCAATCAGCCCCAGCATTTT. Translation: CASSLGARGSNQPQHF. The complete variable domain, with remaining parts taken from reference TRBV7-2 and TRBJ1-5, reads GAGVSQSPSNKVTEKGKDVELRCDPISGHTALYWYRQSLGQGLEFLIYFQGNSAPDKSGLPSDRFSAERTGGSVSTLTIQRTQQEDSAVYLCASSLGARGSNQPQHFGDGTRLSIL.